This T cell receptor beta chain was captured in a study of regulatory T cells in long-lasting Graves disease. This clonotype was seen many times. Time point in this sample: newly diagnosed GD, antithyroid drugs for less than 3 months. From RNA extracted from PBMCs, the TCR library was made. Arm-PCR of CDR3 regions and iRepertoire HTBI primers were used to build TCR beta libraries. TCRdb re-called the multiplex PCR reads through MiXCR, storing one row per CDR3 protein. The sample has more than 300,000 distinct CDR3 sequences; approximately 10% are singletons. This sample was also put to use in a study of T cells in Graves' hyperthyroidism and ophthalmopathy. That source reports: The model anticipated ophthalmopathy a median approximately 6.6 months pre-onset.

The source material was peripheral blood mononuclear cells (PBMCs), sampled at new diagnosis, from a patient treated with antithyroid drugs. This sequence originates from a woman aged 18-29 years with Graves disease.

Here the CDR3 reads CASSPREATNTEAFF. The CDR3 DNA reads as TGTGCCAGCTCACCACGAGAGGCGACGAACACTGAAGCTTTCTTT. The V and J genes are TRBV18 and TRBJ1-1, with D unclear. The germline V gene has CDR1 KGHSH and CDR2 LQKENI. The V and J ends lost 1 base and 1 base respectively, with 10 bases between them. The CDR3 extends over 15 amino acids. Together with reference TRBV18 and TRBJ1-1, the CDR3 gives the full variable domain: NAGVMQNPRHLVRRRGQEARLRCSPMKGHSHVYWYRQLPEEGLKFMVYLQKENIIDESGMPKERFSAEFPKEGPSILRIQQVVRGDSAAYFCASSPREATNTEAFFGQGTRLTVV.